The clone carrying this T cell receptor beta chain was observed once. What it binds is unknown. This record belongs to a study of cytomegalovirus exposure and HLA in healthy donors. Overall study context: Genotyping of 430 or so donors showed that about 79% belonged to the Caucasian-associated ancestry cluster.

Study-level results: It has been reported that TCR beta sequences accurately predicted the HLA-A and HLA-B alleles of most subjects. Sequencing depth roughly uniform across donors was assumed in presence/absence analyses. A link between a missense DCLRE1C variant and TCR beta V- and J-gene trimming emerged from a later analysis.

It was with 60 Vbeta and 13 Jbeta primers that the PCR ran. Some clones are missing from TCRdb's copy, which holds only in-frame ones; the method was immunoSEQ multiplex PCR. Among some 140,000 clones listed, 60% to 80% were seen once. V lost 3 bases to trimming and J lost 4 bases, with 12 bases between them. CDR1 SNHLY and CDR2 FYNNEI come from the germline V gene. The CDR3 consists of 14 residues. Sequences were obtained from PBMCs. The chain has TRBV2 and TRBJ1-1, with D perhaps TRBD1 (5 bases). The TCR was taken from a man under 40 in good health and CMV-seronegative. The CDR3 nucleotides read TGTGCCAGCAGTGAGGAAGGAGGGACCACTGAAGCTTTCTTT. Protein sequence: CASSEEGGTTEAFF.